Below, 28 T cell receptor beta chains from the same sample are listed, as sequenced in a study of beta chain features in type 1 diabetes. The isolated RNA, all of it, was reverse transcribed, so expressed TCRB transcripts were what got sequenced. Clones were sequenced by immunoSEQ multiplex PCR, and TCRdb holds only the in-frame ones, with some missing. The sample yields more than 120,000 clones, under 11% seen once. The source material was naive CD4+ T cells from blood. The receptor source for this set is a man aged 18 to 29 in good health.

This clone was recorded a few times. J is TRBJ2-3 and V is TRBV7-7, with TRBD2 matching over 7 bases. The CDR3 extends over 13 amino acids. Per germline, CDR1 SSHAT and CDR2 FNYEAQ (reference sequence). The V and J ends lost 3 bases and 5 bases, in that order; junction bases with no gene match: 2. CDR3 region: CASSFSGGDTQYF. The CDR3 nucleotides read TGTGCCAGCAGCTTTTCGGGGGGAGATACGCAGTATTTT.

J is TRBJ2-7 and V is TRBV7-2; the D gene is possibly TRBD2 (8 bases). Germline lookup yields CDR1 SGHTA and CDR2 FQGNSA. The CDR3 totals 16 residues. V was clipped by 1 base and J by 3 bases, with 16 bases between them. CDR3: CASSLVAGQNNYEQYF. In DNA, the CDR3 is TGTGCCAGCAGCTTAGTAGCGGGACAGAATAACTACGAGCAGTACTTC.

The V gene is TRBV6-5, the J gene TRBJ1-1; D is perhaps TRBD1 (5 bases). The CDR3 sequence is 14 residues long. Germline assignment: CDR1 MNHEY and CDR2 SVGAGI. V shed 2 bases and J shed 3 bases, with 10 bases lying between them. The CDR3 coding sequence is TGTGCCAGCAGTTACGGTTGGGGGGACACTGAAGCTTTCTTT. Its protein is CASSYGWGDTEAFF.

This clone was counted only a few times. CDR3 coding DNA: TGTGCCACCAGATGGCAGGGAGGCTATGGCTACACCTTC. Protein sequence: CATRWQGGYGYTF. The rearrangement joins TRBV15 to TRBJ1-2, with D perhaps TRBD1 (5 bases). The V end lost 6 bases, the J end lost 4 bases, and 12 bases lay between the germline ends. The CDR3 has 13 residues. Germline CDR1 and CDR2: LNHNV and YYDKDF (reference sequence).

This clone was recorded a few times. This chain links TRBV18 with TRBJ2-3; 7 bases fit TRBD1. The CDR3 sequence is 16 residues long. Trimming removed 5 bases from V and 3 bases from J; junction bases left unmatched: 11. Germline CDR1 KGHSH, CDR2 LQKENI. CDR3 nucleotides: TGTGCCAGCTCAAGAACAGGGGCACGGGATACAGATACGCAGTATTTT. Translated, it gives CASSRTGARDTDTQYF.

V is TRBV5-1 and J is TRBJ1-4; TRBD1 matches at 10 bases. This CDR3 spans 16 amino acids. Losses at the gene ends were 4 bases for V and 5 bases for J; bases not matched to a gene: 8. Germline V lookup: CDR1 SGHRS, CDR2 YFSETQ. CDR3 in amino acids: CASSLRTGGTNEKLFF. The CDR3 nucleotides read TGCGCCAGCAGCCTCCGGACAGGGGGGACGAATGAAAAACTGTTTTTT.

The chain combines TRBV11-2 with TRBJ2-1; TRBD1 matches at 7 bases. The CDR3 is 15 residues long. Trimming removed 3 bases from V and 5 bases from J; junction bases left unmatched: 7. The germline V gene encodes CDR1 SGHAT and CDR2 FQNNGV. The CDR3 sequence: CASSFNRGRHNEQFF. The CDR3 coding sequence is TGTGCCAGCAGCTTTAACAGGGGTCGGCACAATGAGCAGTTCTTC.

CDR3 DNA: TGTGCCGTAGACAGCCCGGAGAACACTGAAGCTTTCTTT. Its translation: CAVDSPENTEAFF. The V call is TRBV6-5, the J call TRBJ1-1; D is perhaps TRBD1 (5 bases). The V end lost 11 bases, the J end lost 1 base, and 14 bases lay between the germline ends. Germline-derived CDR1 and CDR2 are MNHEY and SVGAGI. The CDR3 extends over 13 amino acids.

This clone was seen a handful of times. In DNA form, the CDR3 reads TGTGCCAGCTCACCCAGGCAGGGGGCCGACTATGGCTACACCTTC. It is translated as CASSPRQGADYGYTF. J is TRBJ1-2 and V is TRBV18; 8 bases map to TRBD1. J was trimmed by 3 bases and V by 3 bases; bases with no gene match: 6. CDR3 length equals 15 residues. Germline assignment: CDR1 KGHSH and CDR2 LQKENI.

The J gene is TRBJ1-1, the V gene TRBV10-3; 9 positions agree with TRBD1. The CDR3 spans 14 residues. The germline gives CDR1 ENHRY, CDR2 SYGVKD. Trimming removed 4 bases from V and 6 bases from J; junction bases left unmatched: 6. This CDR3 reads CAISATGGGSEAFF. In nucleotides, the CDR3 is TGTGCCATCAGTGCGACAGGGGGTGGATCTGAAGCTTTCTTT.

This clone was observed a few times. J is TRBJ2-3 and V is TRBV9, with 8 positions matching TRBD1. J gave up 1 base and V 0 bases, and 13 bases lay outside the gene matches. The CDR3 has 19 residues. CDR1 and CDR2 from the germline V gene are SGDLS and YYNGEE. The CDR3 is CASSVVQGAIIGRTDTQYF. The CDR3 DNA sequence: TGTGCCAGCAGCGTAGTTCAGGGGGCTATCATTGGACGCACAGATACGCAGTATTTT.

The chain combines TRBV2 with TRBJ2-6; 7 bases agree with TRBD1. V gave up 6 bases and J gave up 1 base; unmatched junction bases: 6. The germline V gene encodes CDR1 SNHLY and CDR2 FYNNEI. The CDR3 has 16 amino acids. The CDR3 loop reads CASRRGGQSGANVLTF. The CDR3, as DNA: TGTGCCAGCAGACGAGGGGGCCAGTCTGGGGCCAACGTCCTGACTTTC.

The CDR3 here is CSARAGETQYF. As DNA, the CDR3 is TGCAGTGCTAGAGCGGGAGAGACCCAGTACTTC. The rearrangement uses TRBV20-1 and TRBJ2-5; D not resolved. This CDR3 spans 11 amino acids. The V gene's germline CDR1 is DFQATT and CDR2 SNEGSKA (reference sequence). V shed 1 base and J shed 4 bases, with 4 bases lying between them.

This rearrangement joins TRBV23-1 to TRBJ1-2, with 10 bases aligning to TRBD1. Being an ORF, TRBV23-1 has a function that is uncertain. V was clipped by 4 bases and J by 4 bases; unmatched bases: 6. The CDR3 consists of 15 residues. The CDR3 here is CASSRRDRGFYGYTF. In DNA, the CDR3 is TGCGCCAGCAGTCGTAGGGACAGGGGATTCTATGGCTACACCTTC.

This chain links TRBV6-5 with TRBJ2-7; 8 bases are shared with TRBD2. CDR3 length: 15 amino acids. V shed 5 bases and J 2 bases; nucleotides not matched to a gene: 8. Per the germline V gene, CDR1 is MNHEY and CDR2 is SVGAGI. The CDR3 bases are TGTGCCAGCAGTGCGTCGGGACTAGGGGCCTACGAGCAGTACTTC. Protein sequence: CASSASGLGAYEQYF.

This clone was detected only a few times. V usage is TRBV7-9 and J usage is TRBJ1-6, with a weak D call TRBD1 (6 bases). The ends were cut back, 5 bases at V and 6 bases at J, with 14 bases in the middle. There are 15 residues in the CDR3. The V gene's germline CDR1 is SEHNR and CDR2 FQNEAQ (reference sequence). The DNA of the CDR3 is TGTGCCAGCAGCGGGGGCCGGGGGGGTAATTCACCCCTCCACTTT. This codes for CASSGGRGGNSPLHF.

The V call is TRBV25-1, the J call TRBJ2-5, with 8 nucleotides matching TRBD1. CDR1 MGHDK and CDR2 SYGVNS come from the germline V gene. With V trimmed by 4 bases and J by 5 bases, 9 bases remained unmatched. The CDR3 is 15 amino acids. The CDR3 spells CASSAPRQGSETQYF. In DNA, the CDR3 is TGTGCCAGCAGTGCCCCTCGACAGGGGTCGGAGACCCAGTACTTC.

The chain recombines TRBV6-6 with TRBJ2-3; D might be TRBD2 (7 bases). CDR3 length equals 15 residues. Looked up from germline, CDR1 is MNHNY and CDR2 is SVGAGI (reference sequence). The V end was cut by 2 bases, the J end by 4 bases, with 13 bases between. The CDR3 coding sequence is TGTGCCAGCAGTTACAGCGGGACACGTGCAGATACGCAGTATTTT. Its protein product is CASSYSGTRADTQYF.

This clone has more than one count but fewer than ten. The chain couples TRBV6-5 to TRBJ2-5; 8 nucleotides match TRBD1. Germline V CDR1 and CDR2: MNHEY, SVGAGI. J was trimmed by 5 bases and V by 2 bases; bases with no gene match: 4. CDR3 length: 14 residues. The DNA of the CDR3 is TGTGCCAGCAGTTACAACACAGGGGGGGAGACCCAGTACTTC. This encodes CASSYNTGGETQYF.

This clone was found a few times. The genes are TRBV4-2 and TRBJ1-6, with D maybe TRBD1 (6 bases). The CDR3 loop spans 14 amino acids. V was cut by 0 bases and J by 14 bases, with 14 bases left in between. In germline, CDR1 is LGHNA, CDR2 YNFKEQ. This CDR3 reads CASSQEQVGATLHF. Written as DNA, the CDR3 is TGTGCCAGCAGCCAAGAGCAAGTGGGGGCTACCCTCCACTTT.

This clone was counted a few times. This sequence joins TRBV7-9 and TRBJ1-3; tentative D call: TRBD1 (5 bases). CDR1 and CDR2 (germline): SEHNR, FQNEAQ (reference sequence). This CDR3 is built from 17 residues. V shed 5 bases and J shed 0 bases, with 17 bases lying between them. The CDR3 is CASSPGGVRFSGNTIYF. The CDR3 nucleotides read TGTGCCAGCAGCCCCGGAGGGGTCAGGTTCTCTGGAAACACCATATATTTT.

The chain recombines TRBV6-5 with TRBJ1-2, with 7 bases identical to TRBD1. The CDR3 is made up of 15 amino acids. The V gene end was trimmed by 2 bases and the J gene end by 3 bases; junction bases not matched to a gene: 6. Germline CDR1 is MNHEY and CDR2 is SVGAGI. The CDR3 coding sequence is TGTGCCAGCAGTTACCGGGGAACAGGGGACTATGGCTACACCTTC. Translation gives CASSYRGTGDYGYTF.

This clone came up a few times. This chain uses TRBV7-2 with TRBJ2-5, with unresolved D. The CDR3 totals 14 residues. V dropped 2 bases and J dropped 3 bases, with 10 bases sitting between them. The germline V gene encodes CDR1 SGHTA and CDR2 FQGNSA. The CDR3 protein is CASSLRTEEETQYF. Written as DNA, the CDR3 is TGTGCCAGCAGCTTACGAACTGAGGAAGAGACCCAGTACTTC. Variable domain in full (rest from reference TRBV7-2 and TRBJ2-5): GAGVSQSPSNKVTEKGKDVELRCDPISGHTALYWYRQSLGQGLEFLIYFQGNSAPDKSGLPSDRFSAERTGGSVSTLTIQRTQQEDSAVYLCASSLRTEEETQYFGPGTRLLVL.

In DNA, the CDR3 is TGTGCCAGCAGCTTGGCTAGTAACCCGACGAGAGAGACCCAGTACTTC. It translates to CASSLASNPTRETQYF. The rearrangement uses TRBV5-5 and TRBJ2-5; unclear D gene. Germline CDR1 is SGHKS and CDR2 is YYEKEE (reference sequence). V was pared by 0 bases and J by 4 bases, with 16 bases between. The CDR3 is 16 amino acids.

The chain has TRBV18 and TRBJ2-1, with 8 bases aligning to TRBD1. J lost 2 bases, V lost 3 bases, and 3 bases had no gene match. The germline V gene has CDR1 KGHSH and CDR2 LQKENI. This CDR3 has 15 amino acids. The CDR3 region has the DNA TGTGCCAGCTCACCGGACAGGGTTACCTACAATGAGCAGTTCTTC. Translating gives CASSPDRVTYNEQFF.

CDR3 nucleotide sequence: TGTGCCAGCAGCTTAGAAACAGATAATCAGCCCCAGCATTTT. Translated: CASSLETDNQPQHF. This rearrangement joins TRBV7-9 to TRBJ1-5; no clear D. The CDR3 spans 14 residues. Trimming cost V 1 base and J 4 bases, with 8 bases left between them. Germline CDR1 SEHNR, CDR2 FQNEAQ (reference sequence).

This clone has ten or more counts. V gene TRBV15 combines with J gene TRBJ2-4; 8 bases are a match to TRBD1. The CDR3 is 15 amino acids. Germline CDR1 and CDR2: LNHNV and YYDKDF (reference sequence). Trimming removed 1 base from V and 7 bases from J; junction bases left unmatched: 6. The CDR3 here is CATSRVDRGWNIQYF. For the CDR3, the DNA is TGTGCCACCAGCAGAGTCGACAGGGGTTGGAACATTCAGTACTTC.

Ten or more counts support this clone. The chain joins TRBV30 to TRBJ1-2; D remains unclear. Trimming shortened V by 2 bases and J by 4 bases, and 8 bases separated the two germline ends. The CDR3 runs 12 residues. Per germline, CDR1 GTSNPN and CDR2 SVGIG (reference sequence). CDR3 in DNA: TGTGCCTGGAGTCCAGGTGCCTATGGCTACACCTTC. Translated: CAWSPGAYGYTF.